The rows below give T cell receptor beta chains drawn from one sample of a study of PD-1 blockade in classical Hodgkin lymphoma. Sequencing used immunoSEQ multiplex PCR; TCRdb keeps in-frame clones, though not all of them. The table has tens of thousands of clones, around 86% seen once. Sequenced here: peripheral blood mononuclear cells (PBMCs), sampled at baseline. Source of these receptors: a human donor with classical Hodgkin lymphoma. Both conserved end residues are part of each CDR3. D genes are given only for firm matches. Clone size is not always given. Where it is, it says once, few, many or a class for expanded clones.

TRBV28	TRBJ1-2	NA	15	NA	TGTGCCAGCAGTTTAATGTGGGAGGCTAACTATGGCTACACCTTC	CASSLMWEANYGYTF
TRBV6-6	TRBJ1-2	NA	15	NA	TGTGCCAGCAGTTACGGTCAAGAGGCGGGGGACGGCTACACCTTC	CASSYGQEAGDGYTF
TRBV4-1	TRBJ2-2	TRBD1	16	few	TGCGCCAGCAGCCATAGGACAGGGAAACTTACCGGGGAGCTGTTTTTT	CASSHRTGKLTGELFF
TRBV7-9	TRBJ2-7	NA	17	NA	TGTGCCAGCAGCTTAAGTAACAGGGTGTTTAATCCCTACGAGCAGTACTTC	CASSLSNRVFNPYEQYF
TRBV21-1	TRBJ2-4	NA	16	NA	TGTGCCAGCAGTCGAACAGGAAATCTAGCCAAAAACATTCAGTACTTC	CASSRTGNLAKNIQYF
TRBV28	TRBJ2-7	NA	12	NA	TGTGCCAGCAGTTTCGACAGCTACGAGCAGTACTTC	CASSFDSYEQYF
TRBV5-5	TRBJ1-4	NA	14	NA	TGTGCCAGCAGCTTGGGGCAGGGGAGGGAAAAACTGTTTTTT	CASSLGQGREKLFF
TRBV7-9	TRBJ2-5	NA	15	NA	TGTGCCAGCAGCCCTATTCCCGGGCGCCAAGAGACCCAGTACTTC	CASSPIPGRQETQYF
TRBV19	TRBJ1-5	NA	14	once	TGTGCCAGTAGACCTCTAGGGGGAAATCAGCCCCAGCATTTT	CASRPLGGNQPQHF
TRBV19	TRBJ1-4	TRBD1	15	NA	TGTGCCAGTAGTACCCAGGGGGTCGGTAATGAAAAACTGTTTTTT	CASSTQGVGNEKLFF
TRBV5-1	TRBJ2-1	TRBD2	17	NA	TGCGCCAGCAGCTTGAACGAGCGGGGGAGCTCCTACAATGAGCAGTTCTTC	CASSLNERGSSYNEQFF
TRBV18	TRBJ2-3	TRBD2	16	NA	TGTGCCAGCTCATTACTAGCGGGAGGGCAGCGAGATACGCAGTATTTT	CASSLLAGGQRDTQYF
TRBV7-9	TRBJ1-4	NA	14	few	TGTGCCAGCAGCCACAGGGAGGTGGATGAAAAACTGTTTTTT	CASSHREVDEKLFF
TRBV5-1	TRBJ2-7	NA	14	NA	TGCGCCAGCAGCTCCAACCGGGGGGCGGAGGAGCAGTACTTC	CASSSNRGAEEQYF
TRBV28	TRBJ1-2	TRBD1	12	once	TGTGCCAGCAGGGACAGGGATCTTGGCTACACCTTC	CASRDRDLGYTF
TRBV4-2	TRBJ1-2	NA	13	once	TGTGCCAGCAGCCAAGATCTGCGGCGGGGCTACACCTTC	CASSQDLRRGYTF
TRBV29-1	TRBJ2-1	NA	17	NA	TGCAGCGTTGAAGATAAGCAGAGAGGAGGGGGGGTCAATGAGCAGTTCTTC	CSVEDKQRGGGVNEQFF
TRBV10-2	TRBJ2-7	TRBD1	14	NA	TGCGCCAGCAACCCCGGACAGGGTCGGTACGAGCAGTACTTC	CASNPGQGRYEQYF
TRBV5-5	TRBJ2-3	NA	15	once	TGTGCCAGCAGCTTGGTAGGGGCCGGGACAGATACGCAGTATTTT	CASSLVGAGTDTQYF
TRBV18	TRBJ2-7	NA	17	NA	TGTGCCAGCTCACCACCGGTACCCCGTTTCTACGAGCACGAGCAGTACTTC	CASSPPVPRFYEHEQYF
TRBV4-1	TRBJ1-2	NA	13	NA	TGCGCCAGCAGCCCTTTTCTACGGGGTGGCTACACCTTC	CASSPFLRGGYTF
TRBV6-5	TRBJ1-2	TRBD1	15	NA	TGCGCCAGCGGAAGACAGGGGATGAGAGGGGATGGCTACACCTTC	CASGRQGMRGDGYTF
TRBV7-2	TRBJ1-5	TRBD1	15	NA	TGTGCCAGCAGCCCTGACAGGGGGCCCAATCAGCCCCAGCATTTT	CASSPDRGPNQPQHF
TRBV5-1	TRBJ1-1	NA	14	NA	TGCGCCAGCAGCCCGGGAGGGGTGGACACTGAAGCTTTCTTT	CASSPGGVDTEAFF
TRBV19	TRBJ2-7	NA	13	NA	TGTGCCAGTAGTCCTATATCGGGTACCGAGCAGTACTTC	CASSPISGTEQYF
TRBV9	TRBJ2-3	TRBD1	16	NA	TGTGCCAGCAGCGTAGAGGGACAGGGGGCCGGAGATACGCAGTATTTT	CASSVEGQGAGDTQYF
TRBV15	TRBJ1-2	NA	13	NA	TGTGCCACCAGCAGGGGGGAAAGGTATGGCTACACCTTC	CATSRGERYGYTF
TRBV5-6	TRBJ2-7	TRBD1	15	NA	TGTGCCAGCAGCTTCACCGGGACAGGGGCCTACGAGCAGTACTTC	CASSFTGTGAYEQYF
TRBV18	TRBJ2-3	TRBD1	15	NA	TGTGCCAGCTCAATGACAGGGGGCAACACAGATACGCAGTATTTT	CASSMTGGNTDTQYF
TRBV7-3	TRBJ2-7	NA	13	NA	TGTGCCAGCAGCCCCGATAGAATTTATGAGCAGTACTTC	CASSPDRIYEQYF
TRBV27	TRBJ1-2	TRBD1	15	few	TGTGCCAGCAGTTTATCCGCGACAGGGGGCGTTGGCTACACCTTC	CASSLSATGGVGYTF
TRBV30	TRBJ1-4	NA	13	NA	TGTGCCTCCTCGGGCCGCCGGGGTGAAAAACTGTTTTTT	CASSGRRGEKLFF
TRBV7-2	TRBJ1-3	NA	17	NA	TGTGCCAGCAGCTTAGATCTATCGGTGTACTCTGGAAACACCATATATTTT	CASSLDLSVYSGNTIYF
TRBV5-1	TRBJ1-1	TRBD1	13	NA	TGCGCCAGCAGCTTGGACGGACAGGGTGAAGCTTTCTTT	CASSLDGQGEAFF
TRBV6-6	TRBJ1-4	NA	14	NA	TGTGCCAGCAGGACCGCTCGGGGGAATGAAAAACTGTTTTTT	CASRTARGNEKLFF
TRBV5-6	TRBJ2-5	NA	13	NA	TGTGCCAGCAGGGGGCTATACCAAGAGACCCAGTACTTC	CASRGLYQETQYF
TRBV30	TRBJ2-7	NA	13	NA	TGTGCCTGGAGTGTACGGACACCTAGGGAGCAGTACTTC	CAWSVRTPREQYF
TRBV5-1	TRBJ2-5	NA	16	NA	TGCGCCAGCAGAGGTAGTCGGGGGAGCCGTGAAGAGACCCAGTACTTC	CASRGSRGSREETQYF
TRBV6-5	TRBJ1-1	NA	11	NA	TGTGCCAGCAGTTCCAGGGTTGAAGCTTTCTTT	CASSSRVEAFF
TRBV19	TRBJ1-1	TRBD1	15	NA	TGTGCCAGTAGTATATTTCAGGGGGCGCGCACTGAAGCTTTCTTT	CASSIFQGARTEAFF